This TCR beta chain originates from a study of PD-1 blockade in classical Hodgkin lymphoma. In every patient, relapse followed autologous stem cell transplantation, while exposure to brentuximab vedotin differed. From thawed PBMCs, CD8+ T cells were isolated by magnetic negative selection. V was clipped by 7 bases and J by 1 base; unmatched bases: 7. CDR3 length: 17 residues. CDR1 and CDR2 (germline): SGHAT, FQDESV (reference sequence). Libraries were prepared by immunoSEQ multiplex PCR; TCRdb keeps only in-frame clonotypes and omits some of them. The sample records approximately 4,200 clones, over 65% being singletons. This clone was observed once.

V gene TRBV11-1 combines with J gene TRBJ2-2, with 12 bases that match TRBD2. This clonotype was sampled from a human donor with classical Hodgkin lymphoma. The sequencing used CD8+ T cells from blood, collected at baseline. CDR3 in amino acids: CASMELAGGGNTGELFF. The CDR3 nucleotides read TGTGCCAGCATGGAACTAGCGGGAGGCGGGAACACCGGGGAGCTGTTTTTT.